Sequencing of this T cell receptor beta chain was carried out in a study of blood T cell repertoires in COVID-19. As regards this clone: The sample holds other DNA sequences that translate to the same CDR3.

Sequenced by immunoSEQ multiplex PCR; TCRdb stores in-frame clones only, minus some. This sample carries about 240,000 clones, 85% to 90% of them seen once, and the ten largest clones take over 7.5%. The CDR3 spans 14 residues. V gave up 3 bases and J gave up 0 bases; unmatched junction bases: 0. Germline CDR1 is KGHSH and CDR2 is LQKENI. The TCR originated in a man aged 40-55 years who had recovered from COVID-19. Sequenced sample: PBMCs or T cells enriched from blood (not recorded which). The chain employs TRBV18 and TRBJ1-2; 8 bases agree with TRBD1. The CDR3 DNA follows: TGTGCCAGCTCACCGGACAGGGCTAACTATGGCTACACCTTC. Translated: CASSPDRANYGYTF.